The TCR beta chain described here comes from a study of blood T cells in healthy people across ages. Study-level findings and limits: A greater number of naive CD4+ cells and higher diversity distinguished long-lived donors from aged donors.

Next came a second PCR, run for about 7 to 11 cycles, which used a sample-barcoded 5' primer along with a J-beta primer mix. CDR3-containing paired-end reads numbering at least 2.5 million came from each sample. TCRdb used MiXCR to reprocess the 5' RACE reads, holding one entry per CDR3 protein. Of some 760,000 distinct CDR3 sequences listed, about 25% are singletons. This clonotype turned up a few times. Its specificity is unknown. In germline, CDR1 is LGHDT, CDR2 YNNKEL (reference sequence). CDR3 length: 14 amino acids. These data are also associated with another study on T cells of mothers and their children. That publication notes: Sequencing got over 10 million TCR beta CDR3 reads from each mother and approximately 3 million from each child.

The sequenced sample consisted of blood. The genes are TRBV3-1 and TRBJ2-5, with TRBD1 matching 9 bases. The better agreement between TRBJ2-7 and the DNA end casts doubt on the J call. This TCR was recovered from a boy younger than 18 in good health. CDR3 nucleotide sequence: TGTGCCAGCAGCCTGACAGGGGGAAAGGACGAGCAGTACTTC. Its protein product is CASSLTGGKDEQYF.